This T cell receptor beta chain was recovered during a study of response to subunit inactivated influenza vaccine. Overall study findings and caveats: Seasonal influenza vaccination, on each occasion, was suggested by the authors to recruit few new T cells.

TCRdb analysed the RT-PCR reads with MiXCR anew, one entry per CDR3 protein. The table has roughly 520,000 distinct CDR3 sequences, about 25% seen once. This clonotype was found a few times. Its antigen is not identified. The CDR3 extends over 15 amino acids. The V end lost 3 bases, the J end lost 6 bases, and 14 bases lay between the germline ends. The receptor was derived from a man aged 45-60 years who received an inactivated influenza vaccine. The sample here was CD4+ T cells sorted from PBMCs, taken roughly 5 days after vaccination. The rearrangement joins TRBV12-3 or TRBV12-4 to TRBJ1-4; possible D gene TRBD1, 5 bases. CDR3 sequence reads: CASSFGRGGDEKLFF. The CDR3 bases are TGTGCCAGCAGTTTTGGTCGGGGGGGGGATGAAAAACTGTTTTTT.